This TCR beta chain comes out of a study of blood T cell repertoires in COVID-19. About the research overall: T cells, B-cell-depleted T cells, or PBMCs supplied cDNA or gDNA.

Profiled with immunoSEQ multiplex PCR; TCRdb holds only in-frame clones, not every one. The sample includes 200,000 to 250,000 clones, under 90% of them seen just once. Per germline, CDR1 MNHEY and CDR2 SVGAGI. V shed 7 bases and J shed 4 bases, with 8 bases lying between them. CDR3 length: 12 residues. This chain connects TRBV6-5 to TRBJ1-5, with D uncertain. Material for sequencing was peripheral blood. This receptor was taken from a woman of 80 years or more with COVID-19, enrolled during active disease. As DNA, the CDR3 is TGTGCCAGCACTGGAGGTAATCAGCCCCAGCATTTT. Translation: CASTGGNQPQHF.